This T cell receptor beta chain was retrieved from a study of T cells in tumors after PD-1 blockade. The trim removed 5 bases at V and 0 bases at J, leaving 10 bases unmatched. Germline V gives CDR1 SGHVS, CDR2 FQNEAQ. The CDR3 consists of 18 residues. Repertoires were generated with immunoSEQ multiplex PCR, while TCRdb's copy carries only in-frame clones and drops some. The table has some 10,000 clones, 50% to 70% seen once. The sequence was collected from a human donor with basal cell carcinoma. Specimen: tumor tissue, collected after anti-PD-1 treatment. The chain employs TRBV7-8 and TRBJ2-4; 10 bases are shared with TRBD2. CDR3 residues: CASSPQGAGGRAKNIQYF. CDR3 coding DNA: TGTGCCAGCAGCCCCCAGGGAGCGGGAGGGCGAGCCAAAAACATTCAGTACTTC.